The clone carrying this TCR beta chain has at least ten counts. Its antigen is unidentified. CDR1 and CDR2 (germline): MNHNS, SASEGT. The germline V and J ends were trimmed by 7 bases and 1 base, with 14 bases remaining between them. The CDR3 totals 14 residues. Arm-PCR with iRepertoire HTBI primers amplified the CDR3 regions for these TCR beta libraries. Each CDR3 protein is one row after TCRdb ran MiXCR on the multiplex PCR reads. Here the sample spans approximately 270,000 distinct CDR3 sequences, about 20% being singletons. These data come from a study of regulatory T cells in long-lasting Graves disease. Regarding the study as a whole: Persistent disease samples used TRBV28, TRBJ1-2 and TRBJ2-5 preferentially.

Time point indicated: newly diagnosed GD, antithyroid drugs for less than 3 months. TCR sequences were obtained from RNA taken from PBMCs. These same records also appear under a second study, on T cells in Graves' hyperthyroidism and ophthalmopathy.

The gene calls are TRBV6-1 and TRBJ2-7; D is possibly TRBD2 (5 bases). The receptor's source is a woman aged 25 to 45 with Graves disease. Source: peripheral blood mononuclear cells (PBMCs), taken at new diagnosis, from a patient treated with antithyroid drugs. In DNA form, the CDR3 reads TGTGCCAGCAAGAACGGGCGCGGGTCCTACGAGCAGTACTTC. Residues: CASKNGRGSYEQYF.